These 24 T cell receptor beta chains originate from one sample sequenced in a study of cytomegalovirus exposure and HLA in healthy donors. Use of 60 Vbeta and 13 Jbeta primers characterized the PCR. Only in-frame clones appear in the TCRdb table, and some are missing; sequencing was by immunoSEQ multiplex PCR. This sample yields about 200,000 clones, of which 85% are seen a single time; under 3% belongs to the top ten. Sequenced material: PBMCs. The receptors here all came from a woman aged 50 to 60 in good health and CMV-seronegative.

This clone was seen just once. This chain links TRBV10-1 with TRBJ2-2; D might be TRBD2 (5 bases). Trimming left V 3 bases short and J 6 bases short, with 11 bases between. The germline V gene has CDR1 WNHNN and CDR2 SYGVQD (reference sequence). There are 14 residues in the CDR3. The DNA for the CDR3 is TGCGCCAGCAGTGAAAGGAGAGGGTCCGGGGAGCTGTTTTTT. Translating it yields CASSERRGSGELFF.

The chain uses TRBV7-3 and TRBJ2-1, with D perhaps TRBD1 (5 bases). V was pared by 1 base and J by 6 bases, with 19 bases between. The CDR3 has 17 amino acids. Germline CDR1 reads SGHTA; CDR2 reads FQGTGA. The CDR3, as DNA: TGTGCCAGCAGCTTAATGAACGGTAGGGGAAGAGGCAATGAGCAGTTCTTC. Residues: CASSLMNGRGRGNEQFF.

This chain connects TRBV4-1 to TRBJ1-5; D is unclear. V lost 0 bases to trimming and J lost 2 bases, with 11 bases between them. The CDR3 sequence is 16 residues long. Germline assignment: CDR1 MGHRA and CDR2 YSYEKL. CDR3 amino acids: CASSQDFPRGNQPQHF. The CDR3 DNA sequence: TGCGCCAGCAGCCAAGATTTCCCCCGCGGCAATCAGCCCCAGCATTTT.

The V call is TRBV5-1, the J call TRBJ1-6; 9 bases are a match to TRBD1. Trimming took 2 bases from V and 8 from J; bases not matched to a gene: 5. CDR1 is SGHRS and CDR2 is YFSETQ in the germline V gene. The CDR3 runs to 15 residues. The CDR3 is CASSLKQGADSPLHF. In DNA, the CDR3 is TGCGCCAGCAGCTTAAAACAGGGGGCGGATTCACCCCTCCACTTT. Full variable domain (outside the CDR3, taken from reference TRBV5-1 and TRBJ1-6): KAGVTQTPRYLIKTRGQQVTLSCSPISGHRSVSWYQQTPGQGLQFLFEYFSETQRNKGNFPGRFSGRQFSNSRSEMNVSTLELGDSALYLCASSLKQGADSPLHFGNGTRLTVT.

The chain uses TRBV6-1 and TRBJ2-2; the D gene is possibly TRBD2 (5 bases). Germline CDR1 and CDR2: MNHNS and SASEGT. This CDR3 spans 18 amino acids. V was clipped by 1 base and J by 4 bases, with 19 bases between them. The CDR3 DNA sequence: TGTGCCAGCAGTGAAGACCCCGTGTGGCGGGTCCCCACCGGGGAGCTGTTTTTT. This gives the protein CASSEDPVWRVPTGELFF.

The rearrangement joins TRBV30 to TRBJ2-2; TRBD2 matches 13 bases. From germline, CDR1 is GTSNPN and CDR2 SVGIG (reference sequence). Germline trimming cut 1 base from V and 6 bases from J; bases unmatched to any gene: 11. The CDR3 is 18 amino acids. The CDR3 spells CAWSDPTSGRPGAGELFF. The CDR3 DNA reads as TGTGCCTGGAGTGACCCGACTAGCGGGAGGCCCGGGGCCGGGGAGCTGTTTTTT.

The chain uses TRBV28 and TRBJ2-2; TRBD1 aligns across 10 bases. The junction had 11 bases not matched to a gene; V was cut back by 6 bases and J by 7 bases. Germline V gives CDR1 MDHEN, CDR2 SYDVKM. The CDR3 is 16 residues long. CDR3 protein: CASSSPGQGSGGELFF. CDR3 in DNA: TGTGCCAGCAGCTCCCCGGGACAGGGGTCGGGCGGGGAGCTGTTTTTT. Supplemented by reference TRBV28 and TRBJ2-2, the full variable domain reads DVKVTQSSRYLVKRTGEKVFLECVQDMDHENMFWYRQDPGLGLRLIYFSYDVKMKEKGDIPEGYSVSREKKERFSLILESASTNQTSMYLCASSSPGQGSGGELFFGEGSRLTVL.

The rearrangement links TRBV6-1 to TRBJ1-2, with 11 bases identical to TRBD1. V lost 5 bases, J lost 4 bases, and 3 bases stayed unmatched. The CDR3 covers 14 residues. Looked up from germline, CDR1 is MNHNS and CDR2 is SASEGT. This CDR3 reads CASSMDRGPYGYTF. The CDR3 region has the DNA TGTGCCAGCAGTATGGACAGGGGGCCCTATGGCTACACCTTC.

This clone turned up a few times. CDR3 loop: CASSLDGSGGTEAFF. CDR3 nucleotide sequence: TGTGCCAGCAGCTTAGACGGGTCAGGGGGAACTGAAGCTTTCTTT. The V gene is TRBV7-2, the J gene TRBJ1-1; 7 nucleotides match TRBD1. Germline trimming cut 1 base from V and 5 bases from J; bases unmatched to any gene: 7. Germline lookup yields CDR1 SGHTA and CDR2 FQGNSA. The CDR3 spans 15 residues.

This clone was seen a few times. The chain is built from TRBV7-2 and TRBJ2-5; TRBD1 agrees at 10 bases. After removal of 4 bases from V and 5 bases from J, the junction contained 4 bases not matched to a gene. The germline V gene encodes CDR1 SGHTA and CDR2 FQGNSA. The CDR3 is 14 residues long. CDR3 sequence: CASSSDRGRETQYF. The CDR3 nucleotides are TGTGCCAGCAGCTCGGACAGGGGGAGGGAGACCCAGTACTTC.

The chain links TRBV18 to TRBJ2-7; possible D gene TRBD2, 5 bases. CDR1 and CDR2 from the germline V gene are KGHSH and LQKENI. The CDR3 length is 14 residues. V dropped 4 bases and J dropped 2 bases, with 12 bases sitting between them. Here the CDR3 DNA reads TGTGCCAGCTCACAGTACGAGCGGACCTACGAGCAGTACTTC. The encoded protein is CASSQYERTYEQYF.

The chain uses TRBV7-7 and TRBJ2-1, with 8 bases fitting TRBD1. Germline CDR1 is SSHAT and CDR2 is FNYEAQ (reference sequence). There are 15 residues in the CDR3. Trimming cost V 6 bases and J 8 bases; bases outside gene matches: 12. The CDR3 is CASSSGTGRSDEQFF. DNA for the CDR3: TGTGCCAGCAGTTCCGGGACAGGCCGGTCCGATGAGCAGTTCTTC.

The V gene is TRBV6-1, the J gene TRBJ2-7; 7 nucleotides align to TRBD1. Germline V lookup: CDR1 MNHNS, CDR2 SASEGT. V lost 3 bases and J lost 3; bases outside the gene matches: 5. The CDR3 sequence is 14 residues long. The CDR3 coding sequence is TGTGCCAGCAGTGACTGGGACAGACACTACGAGCAGTACTTC. This translates into CASSDWDRHYEQYF.

The table lists this clone with a count of one. V is TRBV5-1 and J is TRBJ2-1; 9 bases match TRBD1. The CDR3 extends over 14 amino acids. Germline lookup yields CDR1 SGHRS and CDR2 YFSETQ. V shed 4 bases and J 5 bases; nucleotides not matched to a gene: 4. The chain's CDR3 is CASSGDREHNEQFF. The CDR3 coding sequence is TGCGCCAGCAGCGGGGACAGGGAGCACAATGAGCAGTTCTTC.

The chain carries TRBV4-3 and TRBJ2-5; the D gene is possibly TRBD1 (6 bases). CDR3 length equals 14 residues. CDR1 and CDR2 (germline): LGHNA, YSLEER. V shed 0 bases and J shed 5 bases, with 10 bases lying between them. The CDR3 DNA sequence: TGCGCCAGCAGCCAAGACAGGGGTAGGGAGACCCAGTACTTC. Its translation: CASSQDRGRETQYF.

The chain's CDR3 is CASLQRSDIHTGELFF. Written as DNA, the CDR3 is TGTGCCAGCTTACAACGGAGCGATATACACACCGGGGAGCTGTTTTTT. The chain recombines TRBV18 with TRBJ2-2, with D unclear. The V end was cut by 7 bases, the J end by 3 bases, with 18 bases between. The CDR3 is made up of 16 amino acids. CDR1 KGHSH and CDR2 LQKENI come from the germline V gene. The whole variable domain, remainder taken from reference TRBV18 and TRBJ2-2, is NAGVMQNPRHLVRRRGQEARLRCSPMKGHSHVYWYRQLPEEGLKFMVYLQKENIIDESGMPKERFSAEFPKEGPSILRIQQVVRGDSAAYFCASLQRSDIHTGELFFGEGSRLTVL.

The chain is built from TRBV18 and TRBJ2-2, with D tentatively TRBD1 (6 bases). Germline V gives CDR1 KGHSH, CDR2 LQKENI. This CDR3 comprises 15 residues. V was shortened by 2 bases and J by 4 bases, with 11 bases between the two germline ends. The CDR3 DNA reads TGTGCCAGCTCACCAGAACAGGGCCGCACCGGGGAGCTGTTTTTT. Protein: CASSPEQGRTGELFF.

The chain employs TRBV5-1 and TRBJ2-1; TRBD1 matches at 12 bases. Germline lookup yields CDR1 SGHRS and CDR2 YFSETQ. CDR3 length equals 14 residues. The J segment lost 15 bases and the V segment lost 3 bases, leaving 10 bases of the junction unmatched. The CDR3 spells CASSWEGQGARMFF. CDR3 bases: TGCGCCAGCAGCTGGGAGGGACAGGGGGCCAGGATGTTCTTC.

The rearrangement uses TRBV19 and TRBJ2-2; the D is unclear. Trimming removed 6 bases at V and 0 bases at J, with 14 bases between. In germline, CDR1 is LNHDA, CDR2 SQIVND (reference sequence). CDR3 length: 16 residues. CDR3 DNA: TGTGCCAGTAGGAAAGAACTGACTTCGAACACCGGGGAGCTGTTTTTT. Protein: CASRKELTSNTGELFF.

This rearrangement joins TRBV28 to TRBJ2-7; perhaps TRBD2 as D (6 bases). This CDR3 has 16 residues. Germline CDR1 and CDR2: MDHEN and SYDVKM. Trimming shortened V by 5 bases and J by 3 bases, and 20 bases separated the two germline ends. In DNA, the CDR3 is TGTGCCAGCAGTAGTATTCGTGCTAGCGCGAGCTACGAGCAGTACTTC. As protein: CASSSIRASASYEQYF. Based on the CDR3 plus reference TRBV28 and TRBJ2-7, the full variable domain is DVKVTQSSRYLVKRTGEKVFLECVQDMDHENMFWYRQDPGLGLRLIYFSYDVKMKEKGDIPEGYSVSREKKERFSLILESASTNQTSMYLCASSSIRASASYEQYFGPGTRLTVT.

This chain links TRBV9 with TRBJ2-1; a possible D gene is TRBD2 (7 bases). Germline V gene lookup returns CDR1 SGDLS and CDR2 YYNGEE. V dropped 4 bases and J dropped 1 base, with 21 bases sitting between them. The CDR3 is made up of 18 amino acids. CDR3 in DNA: TGTGCCAGCAGCAAAGGGGGGGGCGGGAAGACGTCCTACAATGAGCAGTTCTTC. This codes for CASSKGGGGKTSYNEQFF.

The rearrangement uses TRBV18 and TRBJ1-1, with no clear D. With 1 base removed from V and 4 bases from J, the gap between germline ends came to 13 bases. This CDR3 has 15 amino acids. Germline loops: CDR1 KGHSH, CDR2 LQKENI. The chain's CDR3 is CASSPLIEGSTEAFF. As DNA, the CDR3 is TGTGCCAGCTCACCACTCATTGAGGGATCCACTGAAGCTTTCTTT.

This chain links TRBV28 with TRBJ1-5; D is ambiguous. The CDR3 is 14 residues long. Per germline, CDR1 MDHEN and CDR2 SYDVKM. Trimming cost V 5 bases and J 2 bases, with 10 bases left between them. The CDR3 spells CASSLRQGNQPQHF. The DNA of the CDR3 is TGTGCCAGCAGTCTTCGGCAGGGCAATCAGCCCCAGCATTTT.

V gene TRBV19 combines with J gene TRBJ2-5; 7 positions agree with TRBD2. Trimming took 1 base from V and 5 from J; bases not matched to a gene: 10. Per the germline V gene, CDR1 is LNHDA and CDR2 is SQIVND (reference sequence). The CDR3 is 16 amino acids. The CDR3 sequence: CASSIGYGGSSETQYF. DNA of the CDR3: TGTGCCAGTAGTATAGGGTACGGCGGGAGTTCCGAGACCCAGTACTTC.